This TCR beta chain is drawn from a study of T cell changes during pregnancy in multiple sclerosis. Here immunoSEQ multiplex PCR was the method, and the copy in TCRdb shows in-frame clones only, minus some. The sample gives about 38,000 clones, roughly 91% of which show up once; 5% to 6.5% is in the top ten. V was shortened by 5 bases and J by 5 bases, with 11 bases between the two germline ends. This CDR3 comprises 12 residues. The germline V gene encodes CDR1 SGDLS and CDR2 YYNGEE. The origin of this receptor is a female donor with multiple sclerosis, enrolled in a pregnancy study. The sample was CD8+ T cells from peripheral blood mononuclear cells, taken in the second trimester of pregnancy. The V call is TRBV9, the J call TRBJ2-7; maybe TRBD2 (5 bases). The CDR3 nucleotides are TGTGCCAGCAGGGGAGCCGGCGACGAGCAGTACTTC. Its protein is CASRGAGDEQYF.